Shown below are 15 T cell receptor beta chains from a single sample sequenced in a study of blood T cell repertoires in COVID-19. The protocol was immunoSEQ multiplex PCR, while the TCRdb copy is restricted to in-frame clones and leaves out a portion. The sample lists 25,000 to 35,000 clones, approximately 80% occurring once. Sequencing was carried out using peripheral blood. All receptors come from a human donor in a cohort sampled during active COVID-19.

This clone has a handful of counts. The rearrangement links TRBV6-1 to TRBJ2-5; possible D gene TRBD1, 7 bases. Trimming removed 1 base from V and 5 bases from J, with 14 bases in between. Germline CDR1 and CDR2: MNHNS and SASEGT. The CDR3 has 15 residues. CDR3 DNA sequence: TGTGCCAGCAGTGAAGACAGGGGAGGACACGAGACCCAGTACTTC. Translation: CASSEDRGGHETQYF.

This clone has just a few counts. The rearrangement uses TRBV29-1 and TRBJ2-6, with 9 bases fitting TRBD1. J gave up 4 bases and V 6 bases, and 7 bases lay outside the gene matches. Germline V gene lookup returns CDR1 SQVTM and CDR2 ANQGSEA. This CDR3 is 15 amino acids long. In DNA form, the CDR3 reads TGCAGCGTGGGGACAGGGCCGTGGGGGGCCAACGTCCTGACTTTC. Amino acids: CSVGTGPWGANVLTF.

The chain is built from TRBV27 and TRBJ2-7; D is possibly TRBD2 (7 bases). The CDR3 is made up of 14 amino acids. Germline values: CDR1 MNHEY, CDR2 SMNVEV (reference sequence). Trimming took 6 bases from V and 0 from J, leaving 12 bases between them. The CDR3 DNA is TGTGCCAGCAGAAAGGGGGGGGTCTCCTACGAGCAGTACTTC. This translates into CASRKGGVSYEQYF.

The chain links TRBV18 to TRBJ2-2, with D hard to call. CDR1 and CDR2 from the germline V gene are KGHSH and LQKENI. Trimming shortened V by 4 bases and J by 8 bases, and 8 bases separated the two germline ends. This CDR3 region has 12 residues. CDR3: CASSRLQGELFF. CDR3 nucleotides: TGTGCCAGCTCACGACTTCAGGGGGAGCTGTTTTTT.

V and J are TRBV15 and TRBJ2-1; TRBD2 matches 12 bases. The CDR3 sequence is 17 residues long. V gave up 4 bases and J gave up 2 bases; unmatched junction bases: 6. Germline lookup yields CDR1 LNHNV and CDR2 YYDKDF (reference sequence). CDR3 protein: CATSKPPSGGAYNEQFF. The CDR3 coding sequence is TGTGCCACCAGCAAACCGCCTAGCGGGGGGGCCTACAATGAGCAGTTCTTC.

The chain has TRBV27 and TRBJ2-1, with 16 bases matching TRBD2. CDR1 MNHEY and CDR2 SMNVEV come from the germline V gene (reference sequence). The junction had 1 base not matched to a gene; V was cut back by 4 bases and J by 4 bases. The CDR3 totals 16 residues. This CDR3 is CASSWGLAGGYNEQFF. CDR3 bases: TGTGCCAGCAGTTGGGGACTAGCGGGGGGGTACAATGAGCAGTTCTTC.

The chain couples TRBV10-2 to TRBJ2-1; D perhaps matches TRBD2 (5 bases). Trimming took off 5 bases at V and 9 bases at J, with 14 bases between the two ends. Germline CDR1 WSHSY, CDR2 SAAADI. CDR3 size: 13 residues. The CDR3 DNA reads as TGCGCCAGCAGTCCGGCGGGTATTGGTGAGCAGTTCTTC. Translated: CASSPAGIGEQFF.

In its sample, this clone was seen once. The chain links TRBV28 to TRBJ2-7, with D perhaps TRBD1 (5 bases). V was cut by 6 bases and J by 0 bases, with 15 bases left in between. This CDR3 contains 15 residues. CDR1 and CDR2 from the germline V gene are MDHEN and SYDVKM. The CDR3 DNA is TGTGCCAGCAGGCGGAGACAGCTGACCTCCTACGAGCAGTACTTC. Residues: CASRRRQLTSYEQYF. The variable domain in full, completed from reference TRBV28 and TRBJ2-7, reads DVKVTQSSRYLVKRTGEKVFLECVQDMDHENMFWYRQDPGLGLRLIYFSYDVKMKEKGDIPEGYSVSREKKERFSLILESASTNQTSMYLCASRRRQLTSYEQYFGPGTRLTVT.

The chain employs TRBV6-5 and TRBJ1-1; possibly TRBD1 for D (6 bases). Trimming shortened V by 0 bases and J by 1 base, and 9 bases separated the two germline ends. This CDR3 has 15 amino acids. Germline CDR1 is MNHEY and CDR2 is SVGAGI. CDR3 amino acids: CASSYSWTENTEAFF. CDR3 nucleotide sequence: TGTGCCAGCAGTTACTCGTGGACAGAGAACACTGAAGCTTTCTTT.

V and J are TRBV19 and TRBJ1-1; 8 bases agree with TRBD1. This CDR3 contains 12 residues. Germline CDR1 and CDR2: LNHDA and SQIVND (reference sequence). J was trimmed by 5 bases and V by 10 bases; bases with no gene match: 6. The CDR3 DNA sequence: TGTGCCACCCAGGGGGCGGTGACTGAAGCTTTCTTT. This encodes CATQGAVTEAFF.

The chain has TRBV19 and TRBJ1-1; D is unclear. Germline V gene data show CDR1 as LNHDA and CDR2 as SQIVND (reference sequence). This CDR3 region has 13 residues. Trimming removed 8 bases at V and 0 bases at J, with 10 bases between. CDR3 sequence (DNA): TGTGCCAGTTTGAGAGAACTGAACACTGAAGCTTTCTTT. This sequence encodes CASLRELNTEAFF.

The chain carries TRBV4-2 and TRBJ1-5; no clear D gene. Germline CDR1 and CDR2: LGHNA and YNFKEQ. V was pared by 5 bases and J by 2 bases, with 13 bases between. The CDR3 is 15 residues long. The CDR3 spells CASSAGSRGNQPQHF. In DNA, the CDR3 is TGTGCCAGCAGCGCCGGGAGTAGGGGCAATCAGCCCCAGCATTTT.

V gene TRBV19 combines with J gene TRBJ1-1; 11 bases agree with TRBD1. Germline CDR1 and CDR2: LNHDA and SQIVND (reference sequence). Unmatched junction bases numbered 5, after V lost 5 bases and J lost 6 bases. CDR3 length equals 14 residues. CDR3 residues: CASSWGQGGAEAFF. The DNA for the CDR3 is TGTGCCAGTAGTTGGGGACAGGGGGGGGCTGAAGCTTTCTTT.

This rearrangement joins TRBV5-1 to TRBJ1-2, with TRBD1 identical over 7 bases. Germline lookup yields CDR1 SGHRS and CDR2 YFSETQ. Losses at the gene ends were 4 bases for V and 4 bases for J; bases not matched to a gene: 10. The CDR3 has 15 residues. CDR3 DNA: TGCGCCAGCAGCCGCACTATACAGGGGAGCTATGGCTACACCTTC. Its protein is CASSRTIQGSYGYTF.

This clone was observed a single time. The chain links TRBV28 to TRBJ2-3, with D perhaps matching TRBD2 (6 bases). The V gene lost 6 bases and the J gene lost 3 bases, with 13 bases spanning the gap. The germline V gene encodes CDR1 MDHEN and CDR2 SYDVKM. This CDR3 is built from 14 residues. The CDR3 protein is CASRFRRGTDTQYF. CDR3 in DNA: TGTGCCAGCAGGTTCCGGCGGGGAACAGATACGCAGTATTTT.